A selection of T cell receptor beta chains follows, all from one sample in a study of vaccination and CD4 T cells after COVID-19. No antigens are known for them. TCRdb ran MiXCR on the PCR reads and lists one entry per CDR3 protein. The sample includes about 16,000 distinct CDR3 sequences, around 30% of them seen just once. Material: cultured CD4+ T cells from blood. These receptors originate from a human donor with COVID-19. Each CDR3 is given with its conserved first and last residue. The order of the fields is CDR3 protein, CDR3 DNA, J gene, clone size, V gene, D gene. D genes are given only for firm matches. Clone sizes are given selectively: once, few, many, or a class where the clone is expanded.

CDR3aa: CASSFGGESRGYTF; CDR3nt: TGTGCCAGCAGTTTTGGGGGCGAATCTCGTGGCTACACCTTC; j_gene: TRBJ1-2; abundance: few; v_gene: TRBV12-3/TRBV12-4; d_gene: -
CDR3aa: CASSLQGGFSYEQYF; CDR3nt: TGTGCCAGCAGCTTGCAAGGGGGTTTCTCCTACGAGCAGTACTTC; j_gene: TRBJ2-7; abundance: -; v_gene: TRBV5-4; d_gene: -
CDR3aa: CASSLMAGGSTDTQYF; CDR3nt: TGTGCCAGCAGCTTAATGGCGGGGGGAAGCACAGATACGCAGTATTTT; j_gene: TRBJ2-3; abundance: -; v_gene: TRBV7-3; d_gene: TRBD2
CDR3aa: CASSPRDRGGYGYTF; CDR3nt: TGCGCCAGCAGCCCCCGGGACAGGGGTGGATATGGCTACACCTTC; j_gene: TRBJ1-2; abundance: -; v_gene: TRBV5-1; d_gene: TRBD1
CDR3aa: CASNRGEGYTF; CDR3nt: TGTGCCAGCAACAGGGGGGAAGGCTACACCTTC; j_gene: TRBJ1-2; abundance: -; v_gene: TRBV2; d_gene: TRBD1
CDR3aa: CASRRTGTGLNTEAFF; CDR3nt: TGTGCCAGCAGGCGGACCGGGACAGGGTTGAACACTGAAGCTTTCTTT; j_gene: TRBJ1-1; abundance: few; v_gene: TRBV7-2; d_gene: TRBD1
CDR3aa: CASSLAPAGGGSRPQHF; CDR3nt: TGTGCCAGCAGCTTGGCCCCGGCAGGCGGGGGGTCTAGGCCCCAGCATTTT; j_gene: TRBJ1-5; abundance: few; v_gene: TRBV5-6; d_gene: -
CDR3aa: CASSLEAGGSYEQYF; CDR3nt: TGTGCCAGCAGCTTAGAGGCAGGAGGATCCTACGAGCAGTACTTC; j_gene: TRBJ2-7; abundance: -; v_gene: TRBV7-9; d_gene: -
CDR3aa: CASSLGHQETQYF; CDR3nt: TGTGCCAGCAGCCTCGGACATCAAGAGACCCAGTACTTC; j_gene: TRBJ2-5; abundance: few; v_gene: TRBV7-2; d_gene: -
CDR3aa: CASSLASENTEAFF; CDR3nt: TGTGCCAGCAGCTTAGCAAGCGAGAACACTGAAGCTTTCTTT; j_gene: TRBJ1-1; abundance: few; v_gene: TRBV7-9; d_gene: -
CDR3aa: CATSRSLAGGNEQFF; CDR3nt: TGTGCCACCAGCAGATCACTAGCGGGGGGCAATGAGCAGTTCTTC; j_gene: TRBJ2-1; abundance: -; v_gene: TRBV15; d_gene: TRBD2
CDR3aa: CASSLGRQGPYNEQFF; CDR3nt: TGTGCCAGCAGCTTGGGACGACAGGGCCCCTACAATGAGCAGTTCTTC; j_gene: TRBJ2-1; abundance: few; v_gene: TRBV11-2; d_gene: TRBD1
CDR3aa: CASSLTGNIGDEQFF; CDR3nt: TGTGCCAGCAGCTTGACAGGGAATATCGGCGATGAGCAGTTCTTC; j_gene: TRBJ2-1; abundance: once; v_gene: TRBV11-3; d_gene: TRBD1
CDR3aa: CASMRGTMNTEAFF; CDR3nt: TGTGCCAGCATGCGCGGAACCATGAACACTGAAGCTTTCTTT; j_gene: TRBJ1-1; abundance: few; v_gene: TRBV6-1; d_gene: -
CDR3aa: CASNLGQGDSYNSPLHF; CDR3nt: TGTGCCAGCAACCTGGGACAGGGGGACTCCTATAATTCACCCCTCCACTTT; j_gene: TRBJ1-6; abundance: -; v_gene: TRBV6-1; d_gene: TRBD1
CDR3aa: CASSQIGDVSYGYTF; CDR3nt: TGCGCCAGCAGCCAAATCGGGGACGTATCCTATGGCTACACCTTC; j_gene: TRBJ1-2; abundance: few; v_gene: TRBV4-1; d_gene: -
CDR3aa: CASSLDLGGRNTEAFF; CDR3nt: TGTGCCAGCAGTTTAGATCTGGGTGGGAGGAACACTGAAGCTTTCTTT; j_gene: TRBJ1-1; abundance: -; v_gene: TRBV27; d_gene: -
CDR3aa: CASSIYGATGELFF; CDR3nt: TGTGCCAGTAGTATATACGGGGCCACCGGGGAGCTGTTTTTT; j_gene: TRBJ2-2; abundance: -; v_gene: TRBV19; d_gene: -
CDR3aa: CASSLGALAGETQYF; CDR3nt: TGCGCCAGCAGCTTGGGGGCCCTAGCAGGAGAGACCCAGTACTTC; j_gene: TRBJ2-5; abundance: once; v_gene: TRBV5-1; d_gene: -
CDR3aa: CASREGFSGGYTF; CDR3nt: TGTGCCTCGAGAGAGGGGTTTAGCGGGGGCTACACCTTC; j_gene: TRBJ1-2; abundance: -; v_gene: TRBV6-1; d_gene: -
CDR3aa: CSAIDRFEPRTDTQYF; CDR3nt: TGCAGTGCCATCGACAGGTTTGAGCCTCGCACAGATACGCAGTATTTT; j_gene: TRBJ2-3; abundance: few; v_gene: TRBV20-1; d_gene: -
CDR3aa: CSARDTQTGAGETQYF; CDR3nt: TGCAGTGCTAGAGATACCCAAACAGGGGCGGGAGAGACCCAGTACTTC; j_gene: TRBJ2-5; abundance: few; v_gene: TRBV20-1; d_gene: TRBD1
CDR3aa: CASTIRGPGELFF; CDR3nt: TGTGCCAGCACTATAAGGGGCCCCGGGGAGCTGTTTTTT; j_gene: TRBJ2-2; abundance: few; v_gene: TRBV28; d_gene: -
CDR3aa: CASRVPGQGKAFF; CDR3nt: TGTGCCAGCAGGGTCCCGGGACAGGGGAAAGCTTTCTTT; j_gene: TRBJ1-1; abundance: -; v_gene: TRBV6-1; d_gene: TRBD1
CDR3aa: CSARDQVREGGYTF; CDR3nt: TGCAGTGCTAGAGATCAAGTCAGGGAAGGTGGCTACACCTTC; j_gene: TRBJ1-2; abundance: few; v_gene: TRBV20-1; d_gene: -
CDR3aa: CASRGGERRQYF; CDR3nt: TGTGCCAGCAGGGGGGGGGAACGACGGCAGTACTTC; j_gene: TRBJ2-7; abundance: -; v_gene: TRBV6-1; d_gene: TRBD2
CDR3aa: CASSDPVQPQHF; CDR3nt: TGTGCCAGCAGTGACCCGGTTCAGCCCCAGCATTTT; j_gene: TRBJ1-5; abundance: -; v_gene: TRBV6-1; d_gene: -
CDR3aa: CASSLLGGGGTQYF; CDR3nt: TGTGCTAGCAGCTTACTGGGCGGGGGTGGGACCCAGTACTTC; j_gene: TRBJ2-5; abundance: -; v_gene: TRBV7-7; d_gene: TRBD2
CDR3aa: CASSLARIAGGHEQFF; CDR3nt: TGTGCCAGCAGCTTAGCGCGGATAGCGGGGGGACATGAGCAGTTCTTC; j_gene: TRBJ2-1; abundance: -; v_gene: TRBV7-2; d_gene: TRBD2
CDR3aa: CASKRGPGEAFF; CDR3nt: TGTGCCAGCAAGCGGGGGCCCGGTGAAGCTTTCTTT; j_gene: TRBJ1-1; abundance: -; v_gene: TRBV2; d_gene: -
CDR3aa: CASSAQIQETQYF; CDR3nt: TGTGCCAGCAGCGCCCAAATACAAGAGACCCAGTACTTC; j_gene: TRBJ2-5; abundance: few; v_gene: TRBV7-3; d_gene: -
CDR3aa: CSATRQGYYGYTF; CDR3nt: TGCAGTGCGACAAGACAGGGGTACTATGGCTACACCTTC; j_gene: TRBJ1-2; abundance: few; v_gene: TRBV20-1; d_gene: TRBD1
CDR3aa: CASSADWSSGNTIYF; CDR3nt: TGCGCCAGCAGCGCGGACTGGAGCTCTGGAAACACCATATATTTT; j_gene: TRBJ1-3; abundance: -; v_gene: TRBV5-1; d_gene: -
CDR3aa: CASSKGTVRTEAFF; CDR3nt: TGTGCCAGCAGTAAGGGGACAGTTAGGACTGAAGCTTTCTTT; j_gene: TRBJ1-1; abundance: few; v_gene: TRBV12-3/TRBV12-4; d_gene: TRBD1
CDR3aa: CASSLGLAGGETQYF; CDR3nt: TGTGCCAGCAGCTTGGGGTTAGCGGGGGGGGAGACCCAGTACTTC; j_gene: TRBJ2-5; abundance: once; v_gene: TRBV11-3; d_gene: TRBD2
CDR3aa: CASSLFPGGGGEQYF; CDR3nt: TGTGCCAGCAGTTTATTCCCAGGAGGGGGGGGCGAGCAGTACTTC; j_gene: TRBJ2-7; abundance: few; v_gene: TRBV28; d_gene: -
CDR3aa: CSALVSHSGNTIYF; CDR3nt: TGCAGTGCTTTAGTATCCCACTCTGGAAACACCATATATTTT; j_gene: TRBJ1-3; abundance: few; v_gene: TRBV20-1; d_gene: -
CDR3aa: CAWSGGVRTGGTNGAYNEQFF; CDR3nt: TGTGCCTGGAGTGGAGGGGTCCGGACAGGGGGGACTAACGGTGCCTACAATGAGCAGTTCTTC; j_gene: TRBJ2-1; abundance: -; v_gene: TRBV30; d_gene: TRBD1
CDR3aa: CASSTRRALWEVQYF; CDR3nt: TGTGCCAGTAGTACCCGGAGGGCGTTGTGGGAAGTCCAGTACTTC; j_gene: TRBJ2-5; abundance: -; v_gene: TRBV19; d_gene: -
CDR3aa: CASSYLTQGRGGYTF; CDR3nt: TGTGCCAGCAGTTACTTGACACAGGGGCGAGGAGGCTACACCTTC; j_gene: TRBJ1-2; abundance: few; v_gene: TRBV6-5; d_gene: TRBD1
CDR3aa: CASSYWGQSYEQYF; CDR3nt: TGTGCCAGCAGTTATTGGGGACAGTCCTACGAGCAGTACTTC; j_gene: TRBJ2-7; abundance: once; v_gene: TRBV6-2/TRBV6-3; d_gene: TRBD1
CDR3aa: CASSLILGTEAFF; CDR3nt: TGTGCCAGCAGTTTAATTTTGGGGACTGAAGCTTTCTTT; j_gene: TRBJ1-1; abundance: -; v_gene: TRBV12-3/TRBV12-4; d_gene: -
CDR3aa: CSASPPTKSADTQYF; CDR3nt: TGCAGTGCTAGCCCACCTACTAAGAGCGCAGATACGCAGTATTTT; j_gene: TRBJ2-3; abundance: few; v_gene: TRBV20-1; d_gene: -
CDR3aa: CASSLEAGSNQPQHF; CDR3nt: TGTGCCAGCAGCTTGGAAGCAGGGAGCAATCAGCCCCAGCATTTT; j_gene: TRBJ1-5; abundance: few; v_gene: TRBV11-1; d_gene: -